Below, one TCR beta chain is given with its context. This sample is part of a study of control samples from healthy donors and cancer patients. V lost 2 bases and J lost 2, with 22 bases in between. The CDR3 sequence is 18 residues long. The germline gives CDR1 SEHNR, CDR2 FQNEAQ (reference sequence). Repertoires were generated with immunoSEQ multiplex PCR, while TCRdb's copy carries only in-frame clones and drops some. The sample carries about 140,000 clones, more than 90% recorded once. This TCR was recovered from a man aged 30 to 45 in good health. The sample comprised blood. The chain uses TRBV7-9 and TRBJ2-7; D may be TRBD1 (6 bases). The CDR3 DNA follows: TGTGCCAGCAGCTTAAAGGGCCGCGAACAGGGTGACCCCTACGAGCAGTACTTC. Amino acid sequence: CASSLKGREQGDPYEQYF.